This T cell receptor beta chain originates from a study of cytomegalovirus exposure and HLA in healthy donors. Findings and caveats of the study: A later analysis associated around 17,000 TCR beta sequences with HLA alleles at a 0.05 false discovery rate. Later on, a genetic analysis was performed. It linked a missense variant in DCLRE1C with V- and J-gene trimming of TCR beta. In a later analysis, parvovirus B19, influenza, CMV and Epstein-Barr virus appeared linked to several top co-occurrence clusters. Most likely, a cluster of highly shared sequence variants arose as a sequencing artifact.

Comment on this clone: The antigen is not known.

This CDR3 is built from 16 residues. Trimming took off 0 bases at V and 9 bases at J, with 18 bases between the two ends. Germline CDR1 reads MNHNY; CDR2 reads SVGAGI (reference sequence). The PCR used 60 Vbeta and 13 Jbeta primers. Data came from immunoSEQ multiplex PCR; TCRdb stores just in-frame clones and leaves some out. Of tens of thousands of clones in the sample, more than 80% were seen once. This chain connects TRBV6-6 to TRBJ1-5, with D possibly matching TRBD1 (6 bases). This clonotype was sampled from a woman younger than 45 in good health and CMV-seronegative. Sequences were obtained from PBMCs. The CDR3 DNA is TGTGCCAGCAGTTACTCTCGGGACACCTACGGGGTGCCCCAGCATTTT. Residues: CASSYSRDTYGVPQHF.